This paragraph reports one TCR beta chain. Its antigen is unidentified. This sample is part of a study of T cell responses to AZD1222 COVID-19 vaccine. Study-wide points: The sample set comprised mostly white British donors with more females, and clonal diversity was possibly underestimated. Reports say nearly half of spike-specific TCRs go after unmutated variant regions. Seropositive AZD1222 recipients at baseline numbered only 5 or 6.

TCRdb's table, derived via immunoSEQ multiplex PCR, lists solely in-frame clones and lacks some. This sample has about 160,000 clones; approximately 91% occur once, and the top ten carry approximately 3.6%. The V gene's germline CDR1 is LGHDT and CDR2 YNNKEL (reference sequence). This CDR3 region has 18 residues. The V gene end was trimmed by 4 bases and the J gene end by 4 bases; junction bases not matched to a gene: 17. This chain connects TRBV3-1 (or the pseudogene TRBV3-2) to TRBJ2-7; 9 bases are a match to TRBD1. This TCR was sampled from an adult who received the AZD1222 COVID-19 vaccine. The input for sequencing was peripheral blood, taken 28 days after the second AZD1222 dose. The CDR3 is CASSPLVPRDRVRYEQYF. Written as DNA, the CDR3 is TGTGCCAGCAGCCCCCTAGTCCCCCGGGACAGGGTACGGTACGAGCAGTACTTC.